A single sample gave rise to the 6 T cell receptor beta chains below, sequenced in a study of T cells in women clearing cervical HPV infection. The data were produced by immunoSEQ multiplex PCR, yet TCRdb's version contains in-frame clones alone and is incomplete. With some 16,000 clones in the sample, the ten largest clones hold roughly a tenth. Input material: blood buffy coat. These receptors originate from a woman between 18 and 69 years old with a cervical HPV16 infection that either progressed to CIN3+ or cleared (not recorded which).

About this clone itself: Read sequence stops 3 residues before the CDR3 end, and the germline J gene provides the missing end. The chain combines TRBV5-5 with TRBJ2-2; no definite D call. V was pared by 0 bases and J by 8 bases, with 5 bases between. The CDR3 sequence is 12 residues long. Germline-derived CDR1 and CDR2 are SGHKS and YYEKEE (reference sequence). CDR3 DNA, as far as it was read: TGTGCCAGCAGCTTGGCCCAAGGGGAG. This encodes CASSLAQGE. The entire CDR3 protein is CASSLAQGELFF.

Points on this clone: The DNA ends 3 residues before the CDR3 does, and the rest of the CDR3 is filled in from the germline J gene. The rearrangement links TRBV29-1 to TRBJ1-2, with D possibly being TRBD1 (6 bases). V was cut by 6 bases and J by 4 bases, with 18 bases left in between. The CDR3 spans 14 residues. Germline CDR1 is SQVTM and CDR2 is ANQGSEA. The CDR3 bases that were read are TGCAGCGTCGAGGGGAAGGGGGTCCTCTATGGC. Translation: CSVEGKGVLYG. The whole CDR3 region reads CSVEGKGVLYGYTF.

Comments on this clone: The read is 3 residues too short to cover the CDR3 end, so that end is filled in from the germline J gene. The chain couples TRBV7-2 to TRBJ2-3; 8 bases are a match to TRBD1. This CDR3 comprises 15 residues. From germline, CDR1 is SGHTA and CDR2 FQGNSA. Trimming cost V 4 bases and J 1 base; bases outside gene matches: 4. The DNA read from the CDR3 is TGTGCCAGCAGCTCGACAGGGGACGGCACAGATACG. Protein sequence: CASSSTGDGTDT. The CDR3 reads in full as CASSSTGDGTDTQYF.

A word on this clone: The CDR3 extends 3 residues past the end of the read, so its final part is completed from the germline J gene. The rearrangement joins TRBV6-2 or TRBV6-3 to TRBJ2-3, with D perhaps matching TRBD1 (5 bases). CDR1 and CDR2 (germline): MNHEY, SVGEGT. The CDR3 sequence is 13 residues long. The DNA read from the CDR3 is TGTGCCAGCAGTTCAGGGATTGCCGAGACG. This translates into CASSSGIAET. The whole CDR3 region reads CASSSGIAETQYF.

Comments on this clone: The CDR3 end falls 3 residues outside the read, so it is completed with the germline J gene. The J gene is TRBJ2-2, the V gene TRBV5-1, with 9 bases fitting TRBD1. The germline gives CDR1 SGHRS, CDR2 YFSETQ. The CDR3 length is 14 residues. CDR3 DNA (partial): TGCGCCAGCAGCGCGGGACAGGGTGTGAGTCCG. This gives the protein CASSAGQGVSP. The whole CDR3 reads CASSAGQGVSPLFF.

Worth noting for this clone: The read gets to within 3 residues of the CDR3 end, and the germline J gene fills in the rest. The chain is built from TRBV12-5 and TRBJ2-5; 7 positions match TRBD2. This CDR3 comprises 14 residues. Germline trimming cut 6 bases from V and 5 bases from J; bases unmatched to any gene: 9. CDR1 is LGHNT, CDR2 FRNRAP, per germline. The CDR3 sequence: CASGEQGGSETQYF. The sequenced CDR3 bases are TGTGCTAGTGGGGAGCAGGGAGGGAGCGAGACC. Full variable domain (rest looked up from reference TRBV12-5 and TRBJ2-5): DARVTQTPRHKVTEMGQEVTMRCQPILGHNTVFWYRQTMMQGLELLAYFRNRAPLDDSGMPKDRFSAEMPDATLATLKIQPSEPRDSAVYFCASGEQGGSETQYFGPGTRLLVL.